This entry lists 23 T cell receptor beta chains sequenced from one sample in a study of blood T cell repertoires in COVID-19. Assay used: immunoSEQ multiplex PCR; TCRdb lists only in-frame clones, some missing. The table shows 150,000 to 200,000 clones, with around 82% occurring only once. The sample taken for sequencing was PBMCs or T cells enriched from blood (not recorded which). The source is a woman aged 50 to 65 with acute COVID-19.

The gene calls are TRBV6-5 and TRBJ1-3; D is unclear. Germline lookup yields CDR1 MNHEY and CDR2 SVGAGI. The length of the CDR3 is 15 residues. V lost 0 bases and J 0 bases, leaving 6 bases between the germline ends. In DNA form, the CDR3 reads TGTGCCAGCAGTTACTCTGACACCTCTGGAAACACCATATATTTT. As protein: CASSYSDTSGNTIYF.

The J gene is TRBJ1-6, the V gene TRBV5-1; 11 nucleotides agree with TRBD1. The J segment lost 12 bases and the V segment lost 0 bases, leaving 8 bases of the junction unmatched. The V gene's germline CDR1 is SGHRS and CDR2 YFSETQ. The CDR3 is 16 residues long. CDR3 bases: TGCGCCAGCAGCTTGGGGGCTGTGGGACAGGGGGGACCCCTCCACTTT. Its protein is CASSLGAVGQGGPLHF.

The chain uses TRBV4-3 and TRBJ1-2, with 9 bases fitting TRBD1. The CDR3 is 13 amino acids. Germline CDR1 LGHNA, CDR2 YSLEER. V lost 6 bases to trimming and J lost 6 bases; unmatched junction nucleotides: 5. Here the CDR3 reads CASRSTGGDGYTF. CDR3 coding DNA: TGCGCCAGCAGGTCAACAGGGGGCGATGGCTACACCTTC.

This chain uses TRBV10-3 with TRBJ1-1; 8 bases agree with TRBD1. Per the germline V gene, CDR1 is ENHRY and CDR2 is SYGVKD. The CDR3 is 13 residues long. The V segment lost 7 bases and the J segment 4 bases; nucleotides outside the gene matches: 5. In nucleotides, the CDR3 is TGTGCCATCACCGATGACAGGGGCACTGAAGCTTTCTTT. Translation: CAITDDRGTEAFF.

The chain recombines TRBV30 with TRBJ2-5; the match to TRBD2 covers 10 bases. The CDR3 contains 15 residues. The ends lost 2 bases at V and 5 bases at J; junction bases unmatched: 8. Germline CDR1 and CDR2: GTSNPN and SVGIG (reference sequence). The CDR3 DNA reads TGTGCCTGGAGTAGCGGGGGGGCCTACTGGGAGACCCAGTACTTC. Encoded protein: CAWSSGGAYWETQYF.

V gene TRBV27 combines with J gene TRBJ2-1; D uncertain. CDR1 and CDR2 (germline): MNHEY, SMNVEV (reference sequence). CDR3 size: 11 residues. The V end lost 2 bases, the J end lost 13 bases, and 9 bases lay between the germline ends. DNA for the CDR3: TGTGCCAGCAGTTTAGATGGGCCTCAGTTCTTC. Protein sequence: CASSLDGPQFF.

The V call is TRBV2, the J call TRBJ2-3; D is unresolved. Deletions cut 6 bases from V and 4 bases from J, with 20 bases between. The germline V gene has CDR1 SNHLY and CDR2 FYNNEI. This CDR3 has 16 amino acids. This CDR3 reads CASRPTRPVGADTQYF. CDR3 sequence (DNA): TGTGCCAGCAGGCCTACACGGCCGGTTGGAGCAGATACGCAGTATTTT.

The V and J genes are TRBV3-1 (or the pseudogene TRBV3-2) and TRBJ2-5, with a possible D match to TRBD1 (6 bases). The CDR3 covers 13 residues. Per germline, CDR1 LGHDT and CDR2 YNNKEL (reference sequence). V lost 1 base and J lost 6, with 9 bases in between. The CDR3 here is CASSQGGGQTQYF. The CDR3 DNA reads as TGTGCCAGCAGCCAAGGAGGGGGACAGACCCAGTACTTC.

The V gene is TRBV6-5, the J gene TRBJ2-2, with D possibly TRBD2 on 6 matching bases. The V and J ends lost 6 bases and 0 bases respectively, with 11 bases between them. Germline V gene data show CDR1 as MNHEY and CDR2 as SVGAGI. This CDR3 comprises 15 residues. CDR3 sequence: CASRISGSNTGELFF. The CDR3 DNA follows: TGTGCCAGCAGGATTAGCGGCTCGAACACCGGGGAGCTGTTTTTT.

This clone was seen only a few times. The chain is built from TRBV7-6 and TRBJ1-4, with D possibly matching TRBD1 (6 bases). Trimming stripped 5 bases from V and 1 base from J, with 20 bases between. The length of the CDR3 is 18 residues. Germline assignment: CDR1 SGHVS and CDR2 FNYEAQ. The CDR3: CASSPRSGGAGTNEKLFF. The CDR3 region has the DNA TGTGCCAGCAGCCCGCGTTCGGGGGGCGCGGGAACTAATGAAAAACTGTTTTTT.

V usage is TRBV7-2 and J usage is TRBJ1-2; TRBD1 agrees at 9 bases. This CDR3 comprises 15 residues. V trimming: 5 bases; J trimming: 4 bases; junction bases outside the gene matches: 8. Looked up from germline, CDR1 is SGHTA and CDR2 is FQGNSA. Here the CDR3 DNA reads TGTGCCAGCAGCCTCAGGACAGGGGTCATCTATGGCTACACCTTC. It codes for CASSLRTGVIYGYTF.

This clone was recorded only once. The CDR3 bases are TGTGCCAGCTCCCTCTTTGGACAGGGGTACAACTATGGCTACACCTTC. It encodes CASSLFGQGYNYGYTF. This chain joins TRBV2 and TRBJ1-2; TRBD1 agrees at 9 bases. The CDR3 is made up of 16 amino acids. CDR1 and CDR2 from the germline V gene are SNHLY and FYNNEI. V lost 8 bases to trimming and J lost 2 bases; unmatched junction nucleotides: 12.

On this clone itself: The junction does not match germline at one end; this may be a read error. The chain combines TRBV28 with TRBJ1-2; 10 bases are shared with TRBD1. Germline-derived CDR1 and CDR2 are MDHEN and SYDVKM. The CDR3 loop spans 13 amino acids. CDR3 in DNA: TGTGCCAGCAGTTTCCGGGACAGGGGTCATGGACGGTTC. Translation gives CASSFRDRGHGRF.

V is TRBV19 and J is TRBJ1-5, with TRBD1 matching 8 bases. This CDR3 spans 16 amino acids. V was clipped by 6 bases and J by 7 bases; unmatched bases: 14. Germline V gene data show CDR1 as LNHDA and CDR2 as SQIVND (reference sequence). The CDR3 bases are TGTGCCAGTAGCCCTCTAGACAGGGGAAACAGACAGCCCCAGCATTTT. Its protein product is CASSPLDRGNRQPQHF.

The chain couples TRBV2 to TRBJ2-1; D perhaps matches TRBD2 (6 bases). The CDR3 is 13 amino acids. Germline values: CDR1 SNHLY, CDR2 FYNNEI. V lost 8 bases and J 9 bases, leaving 17 bases between the germline ends. The CDR3 DNA sequence: TGTGCCAGCGCAGAGAGCGTGCGGGGTGAGCAGTTCTTC. This encodes CASAESVRGEQFF.

The V gene is TRBV6-5, the J gene TRBJ1-1; TRBD1 agrees at 8 bases. This CDR3 spans 14 amino acids. The V and J ends lost 6 bases and 4 bases, in that order; junction bases with no gene match: 7. Germline V CDR1 and CDR2: MNHEY, SVGAGI. The CDR3 protein is CASRRTGFGTEAFF. CDR3 bases: TGTGCCAGCAGACGGACAGGGTTTGGCACTGAAGCTTTCTTT.

This clone is a singleton in its sample. V gene TRBV28 combines with J gene TRBJ2-1, with a tentative D call TRBD2 (5 bases). V dropped 6 bases and J dropped 6 bases, with 18 bases sitting between them. The CDR3 is made up of 15 amino acids. The germline V gene encodes CDR1 MDHEN and CDR2 SYDVKM. CDR3 sequence: CASSLAAAITNEQFF. The CDR3 nucleotides read TGTGCCAGCAGCCTAGCTGCTGCCATTACCAATGAGCAGTTCTTC.

A single count supports this clone. This chain links TRBV28 with TRBJ1-5, with TRBD1 as a possible D gene (6 bases). CDR1 is MDHEN and CDR2 is SYDVKM in the germline V gene. V lost 6 bases to trimming and J lost 7 bases, with 19 bases between them. This CDR3 is built from 15 residues. The CDR3 sequence: CASSPGAGAQQPQHF. The DNA for the CDR3 is TGTGCCAGCAGCCCGGGGGCGGGGGCACAACAGCCCCAGCATTTT.

The rearrangement joins TRBV5-5 to TRBJ2-2, with TRBD2 matching over 13 bases. Trimming at V came to 0 bases and at J to 2 bases, leaving 1 base not matched to a gene. This CDR3 spans 17 amino acids. CDR1 is SGHKS and CDR2 is YYEKEE in the germline V gene (reference sequence). In DNA, the CDR3 is TGTGCCAGCAGCTTGGGACTAGCGGGGGGAAACACCGGGGAGCTGTTTTTT. Protein: CASSLGLAGGNTGELFF.

The chain links TRBV10-3 to TRBJ2-2; possible D gene TRBD1, 5 bases. This CDR3 comprises 17 residues. Germline assignment: CDR1 ENHRY and CDR2 SYGVKD. V lost 0 bases and J 2 bases, leaving 13 bases between the germline ends. The CDR3 sequence: CAISESGHRFNTGELFF. The CDR3 DNA follows: TGTGCCATCAGTGAGTCGGGGCATCGTTTTAACACCGGGGAGCTGTTTTTT.

The V gene is TRBV7-2, the J gene TRBJ1-1; possible D gene TRBD1, 5 bases. This CDR3 has 15 residues. The V end was cut by 5 bases, the J end by 4 bases, with 17 bases between. Germline V lookup: CDR1 SGHTA, CDR2 FQGNSA. The CDR3 nucleotides read TGTGCCAGCAGCGCCCTCCGGACCGGGGGCACTGAAGCTTTCTTT. As protein: CASSALRTGGTEAFF.

The J gene is TRBJ1-5, the V gene TRBV28; 10 nucleotides agree with TRBD1. J lost 7 bases, V lost 5 bases, and 8 bases had no gene match. Germline lookup yields CDR1 MDHEN and CDR2 SYDVKM. The CDR3 covers 15 residues. The CDR3, as DNA: TGTGCCAGCAGTCCGTCGACAGGGGGCGAACAGCCCCAGCATTTT. Protein: CASSPSTGGEQPQHF.

The chain uses TRBV6-5 and TRBJ2-5; a weak D match, TRBD2 (7 bases). V lost 5 bases and J 5 bases, leaving 15 bases between the germline ends. CDR1 MNHEY and CDR2 SVGAGI come from the germline V gene. This CDR3 spans 14 amino acids. The CDR3 spells CASSPPGGRETQYF. The CDR3 DNA follows: TGTGCCAGCAGTCCGCCGGGGGGCAGGGAGACCCAGTACTTC.